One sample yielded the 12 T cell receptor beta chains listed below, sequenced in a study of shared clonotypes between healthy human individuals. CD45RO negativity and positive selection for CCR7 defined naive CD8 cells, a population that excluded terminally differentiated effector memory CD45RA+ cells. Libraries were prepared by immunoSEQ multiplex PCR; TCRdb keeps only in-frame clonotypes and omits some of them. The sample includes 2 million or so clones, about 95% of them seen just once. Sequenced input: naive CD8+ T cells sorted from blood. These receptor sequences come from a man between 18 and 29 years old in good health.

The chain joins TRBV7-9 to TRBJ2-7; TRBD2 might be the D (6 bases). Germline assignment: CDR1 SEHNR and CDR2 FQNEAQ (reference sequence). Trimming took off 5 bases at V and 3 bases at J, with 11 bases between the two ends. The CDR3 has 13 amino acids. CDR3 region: CASSPEEGYEQYF. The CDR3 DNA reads TGTGCCAGCAGCCCCGAGGAGGGCTACGAGCAGTACTTC.

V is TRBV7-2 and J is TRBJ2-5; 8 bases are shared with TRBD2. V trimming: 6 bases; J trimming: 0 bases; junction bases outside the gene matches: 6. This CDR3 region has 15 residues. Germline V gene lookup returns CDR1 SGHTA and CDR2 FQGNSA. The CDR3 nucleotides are TGTGCCAGCAGTAACGGGGGGGGTTACCAAGAGACCCAGTACTTC. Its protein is CASSNGGGYQETQYF.

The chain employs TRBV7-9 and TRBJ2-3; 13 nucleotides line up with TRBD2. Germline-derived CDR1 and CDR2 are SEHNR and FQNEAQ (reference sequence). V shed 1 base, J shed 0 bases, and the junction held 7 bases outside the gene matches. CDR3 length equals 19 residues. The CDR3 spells CASSLGLAGGEWSTDTQYF. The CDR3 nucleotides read TGTGCCAGCAGCTTAGGACTAGCGGGGGGCGAATGGAGCACAGATACGCAGTATTTT.

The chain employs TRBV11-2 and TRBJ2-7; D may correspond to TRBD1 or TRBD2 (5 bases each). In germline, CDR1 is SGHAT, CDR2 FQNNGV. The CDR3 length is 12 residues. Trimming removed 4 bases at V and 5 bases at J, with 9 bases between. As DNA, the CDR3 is TGTGCCAGCAGCTCCGGGACGAACGAGCAGTACTTC. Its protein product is CASSSGTNEQYF.

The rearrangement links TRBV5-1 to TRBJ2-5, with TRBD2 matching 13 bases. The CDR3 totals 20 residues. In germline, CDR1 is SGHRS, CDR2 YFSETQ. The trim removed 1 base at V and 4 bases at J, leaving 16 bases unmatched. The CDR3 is CASSLRGPSLAGGPSETQYF. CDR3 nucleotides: TGCGCCAGCAGCTTGCGGGGGCCCTCACTAGCGGGAGGGCCCTCAGAGACCCAGTACTTC.

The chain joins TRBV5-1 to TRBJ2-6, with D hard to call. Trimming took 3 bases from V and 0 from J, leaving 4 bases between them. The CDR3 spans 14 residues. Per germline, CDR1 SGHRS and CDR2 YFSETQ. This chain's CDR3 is CASSYSSGANVLTF. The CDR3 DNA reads TGCGCCAGCAGCTACAGCTCTGGGGCCAACGTCCTGACTTTC.

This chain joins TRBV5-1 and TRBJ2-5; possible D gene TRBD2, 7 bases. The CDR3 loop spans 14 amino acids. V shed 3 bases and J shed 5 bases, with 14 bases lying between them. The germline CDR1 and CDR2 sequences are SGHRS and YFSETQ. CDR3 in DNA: TGCGCCAGCAGCTCCTCGGGGGGCATGGAGACCCAGTACTTC. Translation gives CASSSSGGMETQYF.

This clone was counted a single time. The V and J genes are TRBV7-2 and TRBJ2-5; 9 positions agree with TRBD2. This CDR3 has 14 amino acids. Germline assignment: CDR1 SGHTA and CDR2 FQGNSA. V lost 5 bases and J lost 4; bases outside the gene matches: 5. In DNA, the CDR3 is TGTGCCAGCAGCCTAGGGACTAGCTTAGAGACCCAGTACTTC. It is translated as CASSLGTSLETQYF.

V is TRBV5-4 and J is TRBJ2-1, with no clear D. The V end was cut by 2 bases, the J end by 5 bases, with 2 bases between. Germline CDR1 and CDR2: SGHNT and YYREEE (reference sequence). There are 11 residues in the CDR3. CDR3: CASSLHNEQFF. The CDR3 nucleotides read TGTGCCAGCAGCTTACACAATGAGCAGTTCTTC.

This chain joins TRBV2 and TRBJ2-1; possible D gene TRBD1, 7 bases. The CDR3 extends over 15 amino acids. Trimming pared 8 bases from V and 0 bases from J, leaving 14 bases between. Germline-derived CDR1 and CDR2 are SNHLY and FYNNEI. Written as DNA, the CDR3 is TGTGCCAGCGCCGGGACAGCGGGCTCCTACAATGAGCAGTTCTTC. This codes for CASAGTAGSYNEQFF.

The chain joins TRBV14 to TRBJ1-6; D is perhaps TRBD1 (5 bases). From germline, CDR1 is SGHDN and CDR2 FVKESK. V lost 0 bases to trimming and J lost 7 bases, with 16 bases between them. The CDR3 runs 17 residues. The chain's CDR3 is CASSQDRLGPWNSPLHF. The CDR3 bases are TGTGCCAGCAGCCAAGACCGCCTGGGACCGTGGAATTCACCCCTCCACTTT. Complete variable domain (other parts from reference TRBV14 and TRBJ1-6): EAGVTQFPSHSVIEKGQTVTLRCDPISGHDNLYWYRRVMGKEIKFLLHFVKESKQDESGMPNNRFLAERTGGTYSTLKVQPAELEDSGVYFCASSQDRLGPWNSPLHFGNGTRLTVT.

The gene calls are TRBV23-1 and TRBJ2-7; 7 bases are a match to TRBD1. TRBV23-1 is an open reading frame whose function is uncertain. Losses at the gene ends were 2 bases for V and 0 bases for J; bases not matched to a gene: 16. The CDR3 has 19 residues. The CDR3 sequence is CASSQGDKPGQRPSYEQYF. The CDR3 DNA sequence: TGCGCCAGCAGTCAAGGGGACAAGCCGGGACAGAGACCCTCCTACGAGCAGTACTTC.